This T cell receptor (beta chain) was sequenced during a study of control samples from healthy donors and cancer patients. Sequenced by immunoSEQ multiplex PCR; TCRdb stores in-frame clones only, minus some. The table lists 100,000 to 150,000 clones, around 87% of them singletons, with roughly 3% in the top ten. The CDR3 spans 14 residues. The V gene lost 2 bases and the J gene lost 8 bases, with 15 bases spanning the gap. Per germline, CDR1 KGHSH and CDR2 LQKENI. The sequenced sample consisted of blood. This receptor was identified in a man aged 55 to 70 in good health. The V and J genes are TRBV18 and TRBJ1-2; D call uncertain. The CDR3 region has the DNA TGTGCCAGCTCACCAAGGGCTAAGGAAGGGGGCTACACCTTC. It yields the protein CASSPRAKEGGYTF. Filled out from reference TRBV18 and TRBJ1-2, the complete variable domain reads NAGVMQNPRHLVRRRGQEARLRCSPMKGHSHVYWYRQLPEEGLKFMVYLQKENIIDESGMPKERFSAEFPKEGPSILRIQQVVRGDSAAYFCASSPRAKEGGYTFGSGTRLTVV.